This TCR beta chain comes out of a study of T-cell reconstitution after alpha-beta-depleted transplantation in children. Regarding the study as a whole: By one year post-transplant, T-cell counts and diversity largely arose from T cells that were newly produced.

This CDR3 region has 16 residues. The germline gives CDR1 SGHRS, CDR2 YFSETQ. There are many counts of this clonotype. Its antigen is as yet unknown. One junction end does not reproduce the germline sequence, and a read error may be involved. It was with unique molecular identifiers that the TCRbeta library was prepared. TCRdb fed the PCR reads into MiXCR, producing one record per CDR3 protein. The sample holds about 980,000 distinct CDR3 sequences, about 26% seen once. The sample here was PBMCs, mostly from graft donor cells, taken 360 days after TCRalphabeta/CD19-depleted stem cell transplant. The sequence was collected from a boy in the first two years of life who had a stem cell transplant for SCID, so the T cells may come from the graft donor. This chain joins TRBV5-1 and TRBJ2-1, with 11 bases matching TRBD2. CDR3 bases: TGTGCCAGCAGCTTGGGACTAGCGGCCTCCTACAATGAGCAGTTCTTC. Its translation is CASSLGLAASYNEQFF.